The rows below give T cell receptor beta chains drawn from one sample of a study of T-cell memory formation after mild COVID-19. TCRdb redid the calling of the 5' RACE reads with MiXCR, one entry per CDR3 protein. The sample has 130,000 to 150,000 distinct CDR3 sequences; 15% to 20% are singletons. The sample comprised PBMCs or a T cell subset sorted from them (not recorded which). The source of these receptors is an adult woman who had mild COVID-19 (a few samples of this study predate the infection). Cell type and time point are not known. Both conserved end residues are part of each CDR3. The D gene is left open where the match is weak. Some rows have no size entry. The others give once, few or many, or a class for an expanded clone.

v_gene,abundance,j_gene,d_gene,CDR3nt,CDR3aa
TRBV7-2,few,TRBJ1-3,-,TGTGCCAGCAGCCTCCGTAGGGCGTCTGGAAACACCATATATTTT,CASSLRRASGNTIYF
TRBV5-1,few,TRBJ2-3,-,TGCGCCAGCAGCCCGATTACGCTCGATACGCAGTATTTT,CASSPITLDTQYF
TRBV30,few,TRBJ2-3,-,TGTGCCTGGAGCGGGATAACAGATACGCAGTATTTT,CAWSGITDTQYF
TRBV7-9,few,TRBJ2-7,-,TGTGCCAGCAGCTCCCAGGGGTTGCAGTACTTC,CASSSQGLQYF
TRBV24-1,-,TRBJ1-2,-,TGTGCCATCCAGACAGCCGTACGGCACTTC,CAIQTAVRHF
TRBV24-1,once,TRBJ2-3,TRBD1,TGTGCCACCAGTGATGGGACAGGGCGAAGCACAGATACGCAGTATTTT,CATSDGTGRSTDTQYF
TRBV20-1,few,TRBJ1-3,-,TGCAGTGCTGGCCCCGCGGGGGCCACTGGAAACACCATATATTTT,CSAGPAGATGNTIYF
TRBV24-1,few,TRBJ2-1,TRBD2,TGTGCCACCAGTGACGTGGGACTAGCGGGGGAACATGAGCAGTTCTTC,CATSDVGLAGEHEQFF
TRBV21-1,few,TRBJ2-1,-,TGTGCCAGCAGCAAAGATCGGCCAGATGACAATGAGCAGTTCTTC,CASSKDRPDDNEQFF
TRBV6-2/TRBV6-3,-,TRBJ2-6,-,TGTGCCAGCAGCCGAGAACAACTTCCTGGGGCCAACGTCCTGACTTTC,CASSREQLPGANVLTF
TRBV20-1,-,TRBJ1-1,-,TGCAGTGCCCTACAGCTGAACACTGAAGCTTTCTTT,CSALQLNTEAFF
TRBV20-1,-,TRBJ1-4,TRBD1,TGCAGTGCTAGAGGGGGACAGGAGGCATACTTTAATGAAAAACTGTTTTTT,CSARGGQEAYFNEKLFF
TRBV20-1,few,TRBJ2-7,TRBD2,TGCAGCGGGCAGACTAGCGGGGGGGACGAGCAGTACTTC,CSGQTSGGDEQYF
TRBV12-3/TRBV12-4,-,TRBJ2-1,-,TGTGCCAGCAGTTTAGCAGGGGGGACTCTCTACAATGAGCAGTTCTTC,CASSLAGGTLYNEQFF
TRBV24-1,-,TRBJ2-7,TRBD1,TGTGCCACCAGTGACTCCCGACAGGGTTACGAGCAGTACTTC,CATSDSRQGYEQYF
TRBV12-3/TRBV12-4,-,TRBJ1-2,TRBD1,TGTGCCAGCAGCCCCCGACAGGGAAGCTATGGCTACACCTTC,CASSPRQGSYGYTF
TRBV24-1,few,TRBJ2-3,TRBD1,TGTGCCACCAGTGTAGTAGGGGGCACGCAGTATTTT,CATSVVGGTQYF
TRBV5-1,-,TRBJ2-7,-,TGCGCCCCTCAGGGGCGCGAGCAGTACTTC,CAPQGREQYF
TRBV7-9,few,TRBJ1-6,-,TGTGCCAGCAGCGATGGAAACAAGCCCTATAATTCACCCCTCCACTTT,CASSDGNKPYNSPLHF
TRBV2,few,TRBJ2-7,-,TGTGCCAGCCCCCGGCCTTCGGGCGAGCAGTACTTC,CASPRPSGEQYF
TRBV7-3,-,TRBJ1-1,TRBD1,TGTGCCAGCAGCTTGGGGGGACAGGGGGCGGCTGAAGCTTTCTTT,CASSLGGQGAAEAFF
TRBV18,-,TRBJ2-1,TRBD2,TGTGCCAGCTCAGCCCCGGGACTAGCGCTCTCCTACAATGAGCAGTTCTTC,CASSAPGLALSYNEQFF
TRBV6-2/TRBV6-3,-,TRBJ2-3,-,TGTGCCAGCAGGCCCATCAGCACAGATACGCAGTATTTT,CASRPISTDTQYF
TRBV12-3/TRBV12-4,-,TRBJ1-5,-,TGTGCCAGCAGCCCACGGACCGCTACCAATCAGCCCCAGCATTTT,CASSPRTATNQPQHF
TRBV2,few,TRBJ1-5,-,TGTGCCAGCACCGGACAATACAATCAGCCCCAGCATTTT,CASTGQYNQPQHF
TRBV19,-,TRBJ1-1,TRBD1,TGTGCCAGTAAGCGGGGACAGGACTACCCGAACACTGAAGCTTTCTTT,CASKRGQDYPNTEAFF
TRBV15,few,TRBJ2-1,TRBD1,TGTGCCACCAGCAGAGATTCTCGGTTTGTGGGACAGGGATCCTACAATGAGCAGTTCTTC,CATSRDSRFVGQGSYNEQFF
TRBV3-1,few,TRBJ2-7,TRBD1,TGTGCCAGCAGCTCCGGGACAGGGACCTACGAGCAGTACTTC,CASSSGTGTYEQYF
TRBV7-7,-,TRBJ2-2,TRBD1,TGTGCTAGCAGCCCGACGGGACAGGGGTACACCGGGGAGCTGTTTTTT,CASSPTGQGYTGELFF
TRBV5-1,few,TRBJ2-1,TRBD2,TGCGCCAGCAGCTTCAACGGGGGAGGGAATGAGCAGTTCTTC,CASSFNGGGNEQFF
TRBV20-1,-,TRBJ1-6,TRBD1,TGCAGTGCTCCACCCCCGACAGGGAGAAATTCACCCCTCCACTTT,CSAPPPTGRNSPLHF